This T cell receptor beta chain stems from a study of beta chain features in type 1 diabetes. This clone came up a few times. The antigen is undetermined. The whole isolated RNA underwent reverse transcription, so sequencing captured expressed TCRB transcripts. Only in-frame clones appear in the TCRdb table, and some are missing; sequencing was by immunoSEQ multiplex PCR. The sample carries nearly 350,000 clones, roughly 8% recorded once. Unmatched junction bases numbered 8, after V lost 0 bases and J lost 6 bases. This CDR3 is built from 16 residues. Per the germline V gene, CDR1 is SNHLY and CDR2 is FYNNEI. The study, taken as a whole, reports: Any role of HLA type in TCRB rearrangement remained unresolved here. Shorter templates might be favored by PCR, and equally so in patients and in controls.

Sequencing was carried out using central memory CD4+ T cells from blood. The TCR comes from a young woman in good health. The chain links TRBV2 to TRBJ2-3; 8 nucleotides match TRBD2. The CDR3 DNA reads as TGTGCCAGCAGTGAAGCACCATCTGGCGGGGGGGATACGCAGTATTTT. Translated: CASSEAPSGGGDTQYF.